Presented here are 8 T cell receptor beta chains from one specimen sequenced in a study of post-analysis software for immune sequencing data. These receptors have no known antigen. Points from the study as a whole: Comparison of patients with controls showed four or five TRBV segments more frequent in patients, TRBV5-6, TRBV5-1 and TRBV20-1 among them.

Each TCR beta cDNA library carried unique molecular identifiers. TCRdb processed the PCR reads anew with MiXCR; each CDR3 protein has one entry. Here the sample spans roughly 540,000 distinct CDR3 sequences, around 34% being singletons. The material sequenced was blood. The receptors were sampled from a girl aged 2-17 years with multiple sclerosis.

The chain employs TRBV3-1 and TRBJ2-2; 8 nucleotides align to TRBD1. Germline CDR1 LGHDT, CDR2 YNNKEL (reference sequence). The V gene end was trimmed by 1 base and the J gene end by 4 bases; junction bases not matched to a gene: 5. The length of the CDR3 is 16 residues. The CDR3: CASSQVQGASTGELFF. The CDR3 coding sequence is TGTGCCAGCAGCCAAGTTCAGGGGGCGAGCACCGGGGAGCTGTTTTTT.

V gene TRBV27 combines with J gene TRBJ1-1; TRBD1 might be the D (5 bases). CDR1 and CDR2 from the germline V gene are MNHEY and SMNVEV (reference sequence). Trimming took 9 bases from V and 4 from J, leaving 21 bases between them. The CDR3 loop spans 15 amino acids. The CDR3 here is CARRTGGSLLTEAFF. The CDR3 nucleotides read TGTGCCAGACGAACAGGAGGAAGTCTCCTCACTGAAGCTTTCTTT.

The rearrangement links TRBV7-9 to TRBJ2-1; D unclear. V lost 7 bases and J lost 4, with 23 bases in between. Germline CDR1 is SEHNR and CDR2 is FQNEAQ (reference sequence). This CDR3 region has 17 residues. This chain's CDR3 is CASNQRIRINPYNEQFF. DNA for the CDR3: TGTGCCAGCAACCAAAGGATACGCATAAACCCTTACAATGAGCAGTTCTTC.

This clonotype has more than one count but fewer than ten. CDR3 DNA sequence: TGTGCCAGCTCCCCTCCGGGACAGGGAGGATCAGATACGCAGTATTTT. This gives the protein CASSPPGQGGSDTQYF. The rearrangement joins TRBV18 to TRBJ2-3; 9 positions match TRBD1. CDR1 is KGHSH, CDR2 LQKENI, per germline. The junction had 11 bases not matched to a gene; V was cut back by 6 bases and J by 4 bases. The CDR3 length is 16 residues.

This clonotype was seen at least ten times. The CDR3 bases are TGTGCCAGCACCCACCGGGCAGGGGGCAATGAGCAGTTCTTC. Protein: CASTHRAGGNEQFF. The chain couples TRBV6-5 to TRBJ2-1, with 7 bases that match TRBD1. The germline CDR1 and CDR2 sequences are MNHEY and SVGAGI. This CDR3 is 14 amino acids long. V shed 7 bases and J 6 bases; nucleotides not matched to a gene: 9.

This clonotype was counted a few times. The V call is TRBV20-1, the J call TRBJ1-5; perhaps TRBD1 as D (6 bases). In germline, CDR1 is DFQATT, CDR2 SNEGSKA (reference sequence). This CDR3 has 13 amino acids. The germline V and J ends were trimmed by 2 bases and 4 bases, with 9 bases remaining between them. CDR3 loop: CSARRTGNQPQHF. The CDR3 DNA sequence: TGCAGTGCTAGACGTACAGGGAATCAGCCCCAGCATTTT.

V usage is TRBV10-3 and J usage is TRBJ1-1; perhaps TRBD1 as D (5 bases). Trimming removed 4 bases at V and 6 bases at J, with 9 bases between. The germline V gene has CDR1 ENHRY and CDR2 SYGVKD. The CDR3 extends over 12 amino acids. The CDR3 DNA follows: TGTGCCATCAGTGTCGGGGGGGCTGAAGCTTTCTTT. Its protein is CAISVGGAEAFF.

The V gene is TRBV2, the J gene TRBJ2-3, with no clear D. This CDR3 has 18 amino acids. The germline V and J ends were trimmed by 1 base and 0 bases, with 17 bases remaining between them. The germline CDR1 and CDR2 sequences are SNHLY and FYNNEI. This CDR3 is CASSEVGSEPTSTDTQYF. The CDR3 DNA follows: TGTGCCAGCAGTGAAGTAGGTTCGGAACCGACTAGCACAGATACGCAGTATTTT.